This is a list of T cell receptor beta chains from one sample in a study of a mutant IDH1 vaccine in newly diagnosed glioma. Assay used: immunoSEQ multiplex PCR; TCRdb lists only in-frame clones, some missing. The top ten clones hold 5% to 5.5% of a sample with 80,000 to 100,000 clones, around 80% of them seen once. This specimen consisted of PBMCs, obtained from a glioma patient treated with radiotherapy, temozolomide or both. Receptor source: a man aged 40-49 years with glioma. Some clones in this sample may be carry-over from other donors' samples. Both conserved end residues are part of each CDR3. D genes are given only for firm matches. For some rows the clone size is stated as once, few or many, or as a class when expanded; others skip it.

d_call: .; v_call: TRBV19; j_call: TRBJ1-1; clone_size: .; cdr3_nt: TGTGCCAGTAGTATATCCAATCCGAACACTGAAGCTTTCTTT; cdr3_aa: CASSISNPNTEAFF
d_call: .; v_call: TRBV6-6; j_call: TRBJ2-7; clone_size: .; cdr3_nt: TGTGCCAGCAGTTACTCTATGACGGGCGGATGGGAGCAGTACTTC; cdr3_aa: CASSYSMTGGWEQYF
d_call: TRBD1; v_call: TRBV5-4; j_call: TRBJ1-2; clone_size: .; cdr3_nt: TGTGCCAGCAGACCTCCAGGGACAGGGTATGGCTACACCTTC; cdr3_aa: CASRPPGTGYGYTF
d_call: .; v_call: TRBV30; j_call: TRBJ1-1; clone_size: many; cdr3_nt: TGTGCCTGGAATCGGCCAGGAGGGAACACTGAAGCTTTCTTT; cdr3_aa: CAWNRPGGNTEAFF
d_call: .; v_call: TRBV5-1; j_call: TRBJ1-6; clone_size: .; cdr3_nt: TGCGCCAGCAGCCTCCGGGGACCGGGTTCACCCCTCCACTTT; cdr3_aa: CASSLRGPGSPLHF
d_call: .; v_call: TRBV5-1; j_call: TRBJ2-3; clone_size: .; cdr3_nt: TGCGCCAGCAGCTCAGGCTTAACAGATACGCAGTATTTT; cdr3_aa: CASSSGLTDTQYF
d_call: .; v_call: TRBV6-5; j_call: TRBJ1-1; clone_size: once; cdr3_nt: TGTGCCAGCAGTGCCGCGTGGGGGTACACTGAAGCTTTCTTT; cdr3_aa: CASSAAWGYTEAFF
d_call: TRBD1; v_call: TRBV27; j_call: TRBJ1-1; clone_size: .; cdr3_nt: TGTGCCAGCAGTCCTACGACAGGGAGGTTCGGTGAAGCTTTCTTT; cdr3_aa: CASSPTTGRFGEAFF
d_call: .; v_call: TRBV4-1; j_call: TRBJ2-1; clone_size: once; cdr3_nt: TGCGCCAGCAGCCAAGACACGGGGGATCACAATGAGCAGTTCTTC; cdr3_aa: CASSQDTGDHNEQFF
d_call: .; v_call: TRBV7-9; j_call: TRBJ2-1; clone_size: .; cdr3_nt: TGTGCCAGCAGCCCCACCGCAGTCGCGGATGAGCAGTTCTTC; cdr3_aa: CASSPTAVADEQFF
d_call: .; v_call: TRBV6-1; j_call: TRBJ2-7; clone_size: .; cdr3_nt: TGTGCCAGCAGTGACAGGGGCAGCTACGAGCAGTACTTC; cdr3_aa: CASSDRGSYEQYF
d_call: .; v_call: TRBV6-5; j_call: TRBJ1-5; clone_size: .; cdr3_nt: TGTGCCAGCAGCCCTACCGGACAGATCAATCAGCCCCAGCATTTT; cdr3_aa: CASSPTGQINQPQHF
d_call: .; v_call: TRBV27; j_call: TRBJ2-7; clone_size: .; cdr3_nt: TGTGCCAGCAGTTTCAACAGGGATAGCGAGCAGTACTTC; cdr3_aa: CASSFNRDSEQYF
d_call: .; v_call: TRBV2; j_call: TRBJ2-2; clone_size: .; cdr3_nt: TGTGCCAGCTCCTCTTTTGCGGGGTTGACCGGGGAGCTGTTTTTT; cdr3_aa: CASSSFAGLTGELFF
d_call: .; v_call: TRBV5-1; j_call: TRBJ2-5; clone_size: .; cdr3_nt: TGCGCCAGCAGCTTGTATCGCCGGAACCAAGAGACCCAGTACTTC; cdr3_aa: CASSLYRRNQETQYF
d_call: .; v_call: TRBV7-9; j_call: TRBJ2-7; clone_size: .; cdr3_nt: TGTGCCAGCAGCCGCCAGGTCTACGAGCAGTACTTC; cdr3_aa: CASSRQVYEQYF
d_call: .; v_call: TRBV9; j_call: TRBJ1-3; clone_size: .; cdr3_nt: TGTGCCAGCAGCGGGGAGGTCGGCCGCGGCACCATATATTTT; cdr3_aa: CASSGEVGRGTIYF
d_call: TRBD2; v_call: TRBV4-1; j_call: TRBJ2-5; clone_size: .; cdr3_nt: TGCGCCAGCAGCCAAAAGGCGGGGGGCAACCAAGAGACCCAGTACTTC; cdr3_aa: CASSQKAGGNQETQYF
d_call: .; v_call: TRBV9; j_call: TRBJ2-3; clone_size: .; cdr3_nt: TGTGCCAGCAGCGTTCATGGGGGCTTTAGCACAGATACGCAGTATTTT; cdr3_aa: CASSVHGGFSTDTQYF
d_call: .; v_call: TRBV6-1; j_call: TRBJ1-3; clone_size: .; cdr3_nt: TGTGCCAGCAGCGGGGGGAGGACCCGAGGGAACACCATATATTTT; cdr3_aa: CASSGGRTRGNTIYF
d_call: .; v_call: TRBV7-9; j_call: TRBJ2-3; clone_size: .; cdr3_nt: TGTGCCAGCAGCTTAGTAGGGGGCACAGATACGCAGTATTTT; cdr3_aa: CASSLVGGTDTQYF
d_call: .; v_call: TRBV19; j_call: TRBJ1-4; clone_size: .; cdr3_nt: TGTGCCACCGGGGGGCGAAAACTGTTTTTT; cdr3_aa: CATGGRKLFF